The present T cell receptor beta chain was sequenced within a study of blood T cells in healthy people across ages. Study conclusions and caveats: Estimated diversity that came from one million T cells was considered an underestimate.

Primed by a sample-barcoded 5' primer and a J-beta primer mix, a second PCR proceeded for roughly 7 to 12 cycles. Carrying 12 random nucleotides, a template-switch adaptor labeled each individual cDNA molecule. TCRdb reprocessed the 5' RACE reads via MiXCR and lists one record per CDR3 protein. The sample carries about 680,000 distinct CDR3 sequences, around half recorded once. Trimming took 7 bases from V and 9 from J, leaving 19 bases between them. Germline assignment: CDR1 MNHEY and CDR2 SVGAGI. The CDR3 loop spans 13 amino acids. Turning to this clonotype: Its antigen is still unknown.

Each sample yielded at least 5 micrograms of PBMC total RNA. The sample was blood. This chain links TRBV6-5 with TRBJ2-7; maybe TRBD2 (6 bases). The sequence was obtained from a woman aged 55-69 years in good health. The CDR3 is CASTPPGLHGQYF. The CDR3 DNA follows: TGTGCCAGCACTCCCCCGGGACTCCACGGGCAGTACTTC.